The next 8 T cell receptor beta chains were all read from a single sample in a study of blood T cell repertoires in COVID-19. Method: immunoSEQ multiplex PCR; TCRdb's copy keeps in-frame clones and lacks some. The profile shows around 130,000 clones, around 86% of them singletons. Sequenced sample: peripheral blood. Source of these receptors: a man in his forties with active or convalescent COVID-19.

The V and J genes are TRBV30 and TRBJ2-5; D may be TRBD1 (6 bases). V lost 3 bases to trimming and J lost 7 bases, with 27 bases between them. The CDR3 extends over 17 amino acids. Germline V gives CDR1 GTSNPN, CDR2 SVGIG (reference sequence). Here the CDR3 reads CAWREPNIVGRGGTQYF. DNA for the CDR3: TGTGCCTGGAGGGAGCCAAATATCGTGGGCAGGGGTGGGACCCAGTACTTC.

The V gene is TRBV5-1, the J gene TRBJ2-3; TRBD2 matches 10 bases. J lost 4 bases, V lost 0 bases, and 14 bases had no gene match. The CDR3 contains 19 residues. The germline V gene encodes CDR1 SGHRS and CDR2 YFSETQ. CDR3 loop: CASSLVPFGSGGAPDTQYF. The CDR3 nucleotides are TGCGCCAGCAGCTTGGTACCCTTCGGGAGCGGGGGGGCCCCAGATACGCAGTATTTT.

The DNA of the CDR3 is TGTGCCAGTAGTATTACAGGGACCTATAATTCACCCCTCCACTTT. Protein product: CASSITGTYNSPLHF. The chain employs TRBV19 and TRBJ1-6; D is possibly TRBD1 (6 bases). Trimming took off 3 bases at V and 2 bases at J, with 8 bases between the two ends. The CDR3 contains 15 residues. Looked up from germline, CDR1 is LNHDA and CDR2 is SQIVND (reference sequence).

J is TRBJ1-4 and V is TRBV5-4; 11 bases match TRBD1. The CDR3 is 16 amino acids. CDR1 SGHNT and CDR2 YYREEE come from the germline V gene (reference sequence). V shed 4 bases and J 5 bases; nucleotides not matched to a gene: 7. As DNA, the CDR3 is TGTGCCAGCAGCCCGGGGGGGACAGGGGGAAATGAAAAACTGTTTTTT. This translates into CASSPGGTGGNEKLFF.

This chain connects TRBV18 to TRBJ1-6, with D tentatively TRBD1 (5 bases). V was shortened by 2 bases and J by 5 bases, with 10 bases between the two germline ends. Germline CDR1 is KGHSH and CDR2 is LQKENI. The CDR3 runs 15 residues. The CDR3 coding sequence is TGTGCCAGCTCACCATCGGGGGTGAATAATTCACCCCTCCACTTT. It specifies CASSPSGVNNSPLHF.

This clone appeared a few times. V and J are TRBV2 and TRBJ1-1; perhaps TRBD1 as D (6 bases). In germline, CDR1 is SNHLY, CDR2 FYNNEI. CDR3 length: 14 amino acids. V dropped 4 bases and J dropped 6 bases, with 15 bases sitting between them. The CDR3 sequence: CASSAPNRDAEAFF. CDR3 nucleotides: TGTGCCAGCAGTGCCCCCAACAGGGACGCTGAAGCTTTCTTT.

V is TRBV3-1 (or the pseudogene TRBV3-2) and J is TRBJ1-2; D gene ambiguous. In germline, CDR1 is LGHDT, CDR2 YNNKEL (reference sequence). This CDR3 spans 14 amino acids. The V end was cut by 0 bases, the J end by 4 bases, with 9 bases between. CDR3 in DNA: TGTGCCAGCAGCCAAGAACGGGGTGGCTATGGCTACACCTTC. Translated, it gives CASSQERGGYGYTF.

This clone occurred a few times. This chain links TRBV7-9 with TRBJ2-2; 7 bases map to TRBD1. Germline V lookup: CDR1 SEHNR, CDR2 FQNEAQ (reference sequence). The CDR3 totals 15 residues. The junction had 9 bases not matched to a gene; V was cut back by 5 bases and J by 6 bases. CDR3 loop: CASSQTGYEAGELFF. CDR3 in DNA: TGTGCCAGCAGCCAGACAGGGTACGAGGCCGGGGAGCTGTTTTTT.